The rows below give T cell receptor beta chains drawn from one sample of a study of blood T cell repertoires in COVID-19. TCRdb keeps only in-frame clones here, not all; method: immunoSEQ multiplex PCR. The sample carries over 200,000 clones, roughly nine tenths recorded once. Sequences were obtained from PBMCs or T cells enriched from blood (not recorded which). All receptors derive from a woman aged 25 to 45 with acute COVID-19. The CDR3 runs from the conserved cysteine through the conserved F or W. D genes are given only for firm matches. The size field is filled for only some rows; it gives once, few, many or a size class.

v_gene: TRBV10-3; abundance: -; j_gene: TRBJ1-1; d_gene: -; CDR3aa: CAISEGGGGTEAFF; CDR3nt: TGTGCCATCAGTGAAGGAGGGGGAGGGACTGAAGCTTTCTTT
v_gene: TRBV18; abundance: -; j_gene: TRBJ2-2; d_gene: TRBD1; CDR3aa: CASSPLTGTANTGELFF; CDR3nt: TGTGCCAGCTCACCCCTGACAGGGACCGCGAACACCGGGGAGCTGTTTTTT
v_gene: TRBV4-3; abundance: -; j_gene: TRBJ1-4; d_gene: -; CDR3aa: CASSQGFWTNEKLFF; CDR3nt: TGCGCCAGCAGCCAGGGCTTTTGGACTAATGAAAAACTGTTTTTT
v_gene: TRBV28; abundance: -; j_gene: TRBJ2-7; d_gene: -; CDR3aa: CASSLAGASYEQYF; CDR3nt: TGTGCCAGCAGTTTGGCAGGGGCCTCCTACGAGCAGTACTTC
v_gene: TRBV5-4; abundance: -; j_gene: TRBJ1-2; d_gene: -; CDR3aa: CASSLGAYNYGYTF; CDR3nt: TGTGCCAGCAGCTTAGGAGCCTACAACTATGGCTACACCTTC
v_gene: TRBV5-1; abundance: once; j_gene: TRBJ1-2; d_gene: TRBD1; CDR3aa: CASSLGQGGYGYTF; CDR3nt: TGCGCCAGCAGCTTGGGACAGGGTGGCTATGGCTACACCTTC
v_gene: TRBV24-1; abundance: once; j_gene: TRBJ1-5; d_gene: -; CDR3aa: CATSDSMGAQHF; CDR3nt: TGTGCCACCAGTGATTCAATGGGAGCCCAGCATTTT
v_gene: TRBV7-2; abundance: -; j_gene: TRBJ1-5; d_gene: -; CDR3aa: CASSLRAQPQHF; CDR3nt: TGTGCCAGCAGCTTACGCGCTCAGCCCCAGCATTTT
v_gene: TRBV10-3; abundance: -; j_gene: TRBJ2-1; d_gene: TRBD2; CDR3aa: CAISESRGARDNEQFF; CDR3nt: TGTGCCATCAGTGAGTCGCGGGGGGCCCGGGACAATGAGCAGTTCTTC
v_gene: TRBV2; abundance: -; j_gene: TRBJ2-7; d_gene: TRBD1; CDR3aa: CASWGQTSYEQYF; CDR3nt: TGTGCCAGTTGGGGACAGACCTCCTACGAGCAGTACTTC
v_gene: TRBV2; abundance: -; j_gene: TRBJ1-6; d_gene: -; CDR3aa: CASSERGGEGSPLHF; CDR3nt: TGTGCCAGCAGTGAACGAGGGGGTGAGGGTTCACCCCTCCACTTT
v_gene: TRBV7-3; abundance: -; j_gene: TRBJ1-2; d_gene: TRBD1; CDR3aa: CASSEGGQGTYGYTF; CDR3nt: TGTGCCAGCAGCGAAGGAGGACAGGGGACCTATGGCTACACCTTC
v_gene: TRBV14; abundance: -; j_gene: TRBJ1-2; d_gene: TRBD1; CDR3aa: CASSAGQLYGYTF; CDR3nt: TGTGCCAGCAGCGCGGGACAGCTCTATGGCTACACCTTC
v_gene: TRBV12-3/TRBV12-4; abundance: -; j_gene: TRBJ2-1; d_gene: TRBD2; CDR3aa: CASSFGGASEQFF; CDR3nt: TGTGCCAGCAGTTTCGGGGGGGCCAGTGAGCAGTTCTTC